The entry that follows covers one TCR beta chain sequence. Antigen specificity is unknown. Pooled together were second doses at about 4 or about 12 weeks. The sample comes from a study of T cell responses to AZD1222 COVID-19 vaccine. This CDR3 is 14 amino acids long. V was pared by 6 bases and J by 7 bases, with 15 bases between. Germline values: CDR1 MDHEN, CDR2 SYDVKM. Study results and caveats: Reportedly, nearly half the spike-specific TCRs target unmutated variant regions. Donors were largely white British and mainly female; clonal diversity was possibly underestimated.

Clones were read by immunoSEQ multiplex PCR, and TCRdb kept only the in-frame ones, dropping some. This sample yields 150,000 to 200,000 clones, of which around 93% are seen a single time; roughly 1% belongs to the top ten. The sequence came from an adult who received the AZD1222 COVID-19 vaccine. Sequences were derived from peripheral blood, sampled 28 days after the second AZD1222 dose. The rearrangement uses TRBV28 and TRBJ1-4; D might be TRBD1 (6 bases). CDR3 sequence reads: CASSSGQGSEKLFF. The CDR3, as DNA: TGTGCCAGCAGCTCGGGACAAGGGAGTGAAAAACTGTTTTTT.